This is a list of T cell receptor beta chains from one sample in a study of blood T cell repertoires in COVID-19. The table came from immunoSEQ multiplex PCR; TCRdb's copy has only in-frame clones and leaves some out. This table has some 80,000 clones, around 80% appearing once. Sequencing was carried out using peripheral blood. All receptors derive from a woman older than 75 with active or convalescent COVID-19. Each CDR3 is given with its conserved first and last residue. Each record gives: V gene, J gene, clone size, CDR3 protein. Expanded clones are given a class, and other clones once, few, many or no size at all.

TRBV7-2	TRBJ1-3	-	CASSYGTGKGNTIYF
TRBV3-1/TRBV3-2	TRBJ1-5	few	CASSRGHLSNQPQHF
TRBV7-8	TRBJ1-5	-	CASSPDRGERQPQHF
TRBV5-1	TRBJ2-5	-	CASRAGGETQYF
TRBV10-1	TRBJ2-7	once	CASSELYPPSYEQYF
TRBV30	TRBJ1-3	-	CACRPGTASGNTIYF
TRBV5-8	TRBJ2-2	-	CASSFDSGGAWTGELFF
TRBV7-2	TRBJ1-3	-	CASSRGQSSGNTIYF
TRBV3-1/TRBV3-2	TRBJ1-6	few	CASSQVDSYNSPLHF
TRBV7-2	TRBJ2-3	-	CASSLDRGLTDTQYF
TRBV7-9	TRBJ2-2	-	CASSLGGWSRELFF
TRBV2	TRBJ2-2	once	CASSELAGSNTGELFF
TRBV6-1	TRBJ1-2	-	CASSENAGINYGYTF
TRBV11-2	TRBJ2-2	-	CASSPGMGGGTGELFF
TRBV5-1	TRBJ1-1	few	CASSTISGGNTEAFF
TRBV7-2	TRBJ1-5	once	CASSLSIRDQPQHF
TRBV27	TRBJ2-3	medium-sized	CASSPTAAGTQYF
TRBV9	TRBJ1-3	once	CASSPAGSGNTIYF
TRBV7-9	TRBJ1-2	-	CASSLITGSAGF
TRBV19	TRBJ2-7	once	CASSPDGGGSYEQYF
TRBV4-3	TRBJ2-3	-	CASSQEARGSTDTQYF
TRBV19	TRBJ2-6	-	CASSRTGNSGANVLTF
TRBV7-2	TRBJ2-3	-	CASSLGHKFTDTQYF
TRBV29-1	TRBJ1-1	-	CSVEPYRGAEAFF
TRBV6-2/TRBV6-3	TRBJ1-6	-	CASSSKGANSPLHF
TRBV4-1	TRBJ1-1	-	CASSQGGQGFEAFF
TRBV4-1	TRBJ2-7	-	CASSQIPGIGNEQYF
TRBV2	TRBJ2-7	-	CASRAGTNSYEQYF
TRBV5-1	TRBJ2-6	once	CASSVRDRSSGANVLTF
TRBV19	TRBJ1-2	once	CASTFPGTGYGYTF
TRBV2	TRBJ1-4	once	CASRVLDFNEKLFF
TRBV30	TRBJ1-2	-	CAGEDRLNYGYTF
TRBV30	TRBJ1-6	-	CAWSVRSQGVNSPLHF
TRBV7-8	TRBJ2-7	-	CASSASREGYEQYF
TRBV27	TRBJ1-6	few	CASSEVKGAPLHF
TRBV7-2	TRBJ1-4	-	CASSLARTDTTNEKLFF
TRBV7-2	TRBJ1-6	-	CASSLVGGPNSPLHF
TRBV7-9	TRBJ1-5	once	CASSRAGTGVYF
TRBV7-3	TRBJ2-1	-	CASSSNWNEQFF
TRBV7-8	TRBJ2-5	few	CASSLGDQETQYF
TRBV7-2	TRBJ1-1	-	CASSSRQGANTEAFF